This T cell receptor (beta chain) was obtained from a study of shared clonotypes between healthy human individuals. Germline V gene sequence: CDR1 SQVTM, CDR2 ANQGSEA. Trimming cost V 7 bases and J 7 bases; bases outside gene matches: 9. The CDR3 contains 13 residues. Produced via immunoSEQ multiplex PCR; TCRdb's table is partial and in-frame only. This sample carries about 2 million clones, 85% to 95% of them seen once, and the ten largest clones take 1% to 1.5%. Naive CD8 cells were CD45RO-negative, positively selected for CCR7, excluding terminally differentiated effector memory CD45RA+ cells. The sample comprised naive CD8+ T cells sorted from blood. V and J are TRBV29-1 and TRBJ1-1, with 10 bases identical to TRBD1. The TCR sequence derives from a man between 18 and 35 years old in good health. CDR3 loop: CSGDRGYRDEAFF. DNA for the CDR3: TGCAGCGGGGACAGGGGTTATCGGGATGAAGCTTTCTTT.